This T cell receptor (beta chain) was recorded in a study of T cell responses to AZD1222 COVID-19 vaccine. The CDR3 contains 11 residues. The germline V and J ends were trimmed by 6 bases and 10 bases, with 10 bases remaining between them. Germline values: CDR1 WSHSY, CDR2 SAAADI. Profiling relied on immunoSEQ multiplex PCR, and the TCRdb table lists in-frame clones only, not all of them. The sample lists 150,000 to 250,000 clones, approximately 89% occurring once. Sample: peripheral blood, taken 28 days after the second AZD1222 dose. The chain recombines TRBV10-2 with TRBJ2-1; D is ambiguous. The clonotype originates from an adult who received the AZD1222 COVID-19 vaccine. CDR3 sequence reads: CASRSHAEQFF. The DNA of the CDR3 is TGCGCCAGCAGGAGCCATGCGGAGCAGTTCTTC.